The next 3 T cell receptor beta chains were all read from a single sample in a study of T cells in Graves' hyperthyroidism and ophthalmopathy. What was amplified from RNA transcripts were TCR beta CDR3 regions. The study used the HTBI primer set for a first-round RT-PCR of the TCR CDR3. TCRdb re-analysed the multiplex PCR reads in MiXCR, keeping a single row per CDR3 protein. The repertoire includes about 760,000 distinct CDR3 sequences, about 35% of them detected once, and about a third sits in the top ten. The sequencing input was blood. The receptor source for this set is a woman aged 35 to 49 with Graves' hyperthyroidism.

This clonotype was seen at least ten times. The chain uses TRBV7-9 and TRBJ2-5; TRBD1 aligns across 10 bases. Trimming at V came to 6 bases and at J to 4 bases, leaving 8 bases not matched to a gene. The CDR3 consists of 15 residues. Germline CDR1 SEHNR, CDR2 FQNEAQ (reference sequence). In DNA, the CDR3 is TGTGCCAGCAGGTCGGGACAGGGGATTGGAGAGACCCAGTACTTC. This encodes CASRSGQGIGETQYF.

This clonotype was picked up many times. The CDR3 here is CASSLAGTAVTGELFF. The CDR3 coding sequence is TGCGCCAGCAGCCTGGCCGGGACCGCCGTCACCGGGGAGCTGTTTTTT. The chain employs TRBV5-1 and TRBJ2-2, with D possibly called TRBD1 or TRBD2 (5 bases each). Germline assignment: CDR1 SGHRS and CDR2 YFSETQ. With 4 bases removed from V and 4 bases from J, the gap between germline ends came to 17 bases. The CDR3 length is 16 residues.

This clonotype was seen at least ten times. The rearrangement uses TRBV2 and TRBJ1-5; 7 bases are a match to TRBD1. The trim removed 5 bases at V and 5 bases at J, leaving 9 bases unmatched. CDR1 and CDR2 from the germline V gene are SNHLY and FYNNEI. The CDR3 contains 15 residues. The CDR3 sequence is CASSQGQSIYQPQHF. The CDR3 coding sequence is TGTGCCAGCAGTCAGGGACAGAGCATCTATCAGCCCCAGCATTTT.